This is a list of T cell receptor beta chains from one sample in a study of T cell responses to AZD1222 COVID-19 vaccine. Repertoires were generated with immunoSEQ multiplex PCR, while TCRdb's copy carries only in-frame clones and drops some. The profile shows approximately 150,000 clones, roughly 92% of them singletons. The sample here was peripheral blood, taken 28 days after the second AZD1222 dose. The receptor set was obtained from an adult who received the AZD1222 COVID-19 vaccine. Each CDR3 is given with its conserved first and last residue. A D gene is named only where the DNA matches it firmly. The size field is filled for only some rows; it gives once, few, many or a size class.

D gene,clone size,J gene,V gene,CDR3 DNA,CDR3 protein
NA,NA,TRBJ1-1,TRBV27,TGTGCCAGCACCTTGACAGCTCGGGGAACTGAAGCTTTCTTT,CASTLTARGTEAFF
TRBD1,NA,TRBJ1-1,TRBV28,TGTGCCAGCAGTTTGGGACAGTGGACTGAAGCTTTCTTT,CASSLGQWTEAFF
NA,NA,TRBJ1-2,TRBV9,TGTGCCAGCAGCCCTGGACAGAGGCCTAATTTAAACTATGGCTACACCTTC,CASSPGQRPNLNYGYTF
NA,NA,TRBJ1-1,TRBV11-2,TGTGCCAGCAGCTTAGGACATTCCACTGAAGCTTTCTTT,CASSLGHSTEAFF
NA,once,TRBJ2-7,TRBV27,TGTGCCAGCAGTTCGCTGGGGGGACAACACGAGCAGTACTTC,CASSSLGGQHEQYF
NA,once,TRBJ2-2,TRBV5-4,TGTGCCAGCAGCCTGACGGGGAGAGGAACGAACACCGGGGAGCTGTTTTTT,CASSLTGRGTNTGELFF
NA,NA,TRBJ2-2,TRBV11-2,TGTGCCAGCAGCCCCCGGGGTCGGGGTACCGGGGAGCTGTTTTTT,CASSPRGRGTGELFF
TRBD2,NA,TRBJ2-3,TRBV5-5,TGTGCCAGCGCTCTCCGACTAGCGGGACTTCGGGATACGCAGTATTTT,CASALRLAGLRDTQYF
TRBD1,NA,TRBJ1-6,TRBV3-1/TRBV3-2,TGTGCCAGCAGCCAGGGACAGGGTTGGTCACCCCTCCACTTT,CASSQGQGWSPLHF
NA,NA,TRBJ1-1,TRBV5-4,TGTGCCAGCAGCTATCCCCGCGGGGGGGCGGCCACTGAAGCTTTCTTT,CASSYPRGGAATEAFF
NA,NA,TRBJ1-1,TRBV6-1,TGTGCCAGCAGTGAATGGGCAGGGAGCAACCTTAACACTGAAGCTTTCTTT,CASSEWAGSNLNTEAFF
NA,few,TRBJ1-2,TRBV19,TGTGCCAGTAGTATCAGGACAGATTATGGCTACACCTTC,CASSIRTDYGYTF
NA,NA,TRBJ2-5,TRBV7-2,TGTGCCAGCAGCTTAAGGGGGACCCAGTACTTC,CASSLRGTQYF
TRBD2,once,TRBJ2-1,TRBV3-1/TRBV3-2,TGTGCCAGCAGCCGGACTAGCGTCAGGTCCTACAATGAGCAGTTCTTC,CASSRTSVRSYNEQFF
TRBD2,NA,TRBJ2-1,TRBV25-1,TGTGCCAGCAGTGAAAGCGGGGGGTCCTACAATGAGCAGTTCTTC,CASSESGGSYNEQFF
NA,few,TRBJ2-2,TRBV9,TGTGCCAGCAGCGCACGCGCCGGGGAGCTGTTTTTT,CASSARAGELFF
TRBD1,NA,TRBJ1-2,TRBV7-2,TGTGCCGGGCAGGGGGGGCTCGGCTATGGCTACACCTTC,CAGQGGLGYGYTF
NA,NA,TRBJ2-3,TRBV5-1,TGCGCCAGCAGCTTGGGCGGCCGCGCGTTTGCCACAGATACGCAGTATTTT,CASSLGGRAFATDTQYF
NA,NA,TRBJ2-6,TRBV5-5,TGTGCCAGCAGCTTGGGAGCGGGACAAATCTCTGGGGCCAACGTCCTGACTTTC,CASSLGAGQISGANVLTF
TRBD1,NA,TRBJ1-1,TRBV7-9,TGTGCCAGCAGCCTGAGACAGGGCCTCGGCACTGAAGCTTTCTTT,CASSLRQGLGTEAFF
NA,NA,TRBJ1-1,TRBV20-1,TGCAGTGCTAGGGACAACACTGAAGCTTTCTTT,CSARDNTEAFF
TRBD1,NA,TRBJ1-1,TRBV19,TGTGCCAGTTCGACGCGGGGGACAGGGAACACTGAAGCTTTCTTT,CASSTRGTGNTEAFF
NA,NA,TRBJ1-1,TRBV14,TGTGCCAGCAGCCTTCAGAGTGTCACTGAAGCTTTCTTT,CASSLQSVTEAFF
TRBD1,NA,TRBJ1-1,TRBV29-1,TGCAGCGTCCCGGGGACAGGGGGTTACACTGAAGCTTTCTTT,CSVPGTGGYTEAFF